Each of the 30 T cell receptor beta chains below was sequenced from the same sample in a study of blood T cell repertoires in COVID-19. The repertoire was sequenced with immunoSEQ multiplex PCR; TCRdb's copy has only in-frame clones and lacks some. The data hold roughly 250,000 clones, with 85% to 90% observed a single time. The sample taken for sequencing was peripheral blood. These receptors were obtained from a woman aged 25-40 years with COVID-19, enrolled during active disease.

CDR3 loop: CASSFPSRGAPTDTQYF. CDR3 bases: TGTGCCAGCAGCTTCCCCTCGCGGGGGGCCCCCACAGATACGCAGTATTTT. This chain joins TRBV5-6 and TRBJ2-3; 8 nucleotides line up with TRBD2. The CDR3 loop spans 17 amino acids. V gave up 2 bases and J gave up 2 bases; unmatched junction bases: 10. Germline V CDR1 and CDR2: SGHDT, YYEEEE.

This clone was detected a few times. The chain links TRBV5-1 to TRBJ2-1, with D possibly matching TRBD1 (7 bases). The V end lost 5 bases, the J end lost 7 bases, and 19 bases lay between the germline ends. Per germline, CDR1 SGHRS and CDR2 YFSETQ. The CDR3 sequence is 15 residues long. CDR3 sequence: CASSHYGGQLNEQFF. CDR3 nucleotides: TGCGCCAGCAGTCATTACGGGGGACAGTTGAATGAGCAGTTCTTC.

The V and J genes are TRBV19 and TRBJ2-1; 7 bases fit TRBD1. CDR3 length equals 13 residues. The V segment lost 5 bases and the J segment 7 bases; nucleotides outside the gene matches: 5. Germline CDR1 is LNHDA and CDR2 is SQIVND (reference sequence). The CDR3 spells CASSYRGRNEQFF. The DNA for the CDR3 is TGTGCCAGTAGTTACAGGGGTAGGAATGAGCAGTTCTTC.

This clone was recorded only once. V is TRBV7-8 and J is TRBJ1-6; tentatively, D is TRBD1 (5 bases). This CDR3 has 16 residues. Germline V gives CDR1 SGHVS, CDR2 FQNEAQ. Trimming stripped 5 bases from V and 10 bases from J, with 21 bases between. Here the CDR3 reads CASSRTVQGGRSPLHF. In DNA form, the CDR3 reads TGTGCCAGCAGCCGGACGGTGCAGGGTGGGAGGTCACCCCTCCACTTT.

This sequence joins TRBV14 and TRBJ1-1; no firm D call. V was shortened by 3 bases and J by 0 bases, with 11 bases between the two germline ends. CDR1 and CDR2 from the germline V gene are SGHDN and FVKESK. The CDR3 has 15 amino acids. CDR3: CASSHLRVMNTEAFF. Here the CDR3 DNA reads TGTGCCAGCAGCCATTTACGGGTCATGAACACTGAAGCTTTCTTT.

The rearrangement joins TRBV20-1 to TRBJ1-2; D gene uncertain. V lost 6 bases, J lost 5 bases, and 10 bases lay in between. CDR3 size: 11 residues. Germline V gene sequence: CDR1 DFQATT, CDR2 SNEGSKA (reference sequence). The CDR3 is CSALYQYGYTF. CDR3 in DNA: TGCAGTGCCCTGTATCAGTATGGCTACACCTTC.

The chain recombines TRBV5-4 with TRBJ2-7; 10 bases align to TRBD2. Germline V gives CDR1 SGHNT, CDR2 YYREEE (reference sequence). V trimming: 2 bases; J trimming: 2 bases; junction bases outside the gene matches: 4. This CDR3 spans 15 amino acids. The CDR3 reads CASSFGSGGAYEQYF. As DNA, the CDR3 is TGTGCCAGCAGCTTTGGAAGCGGGGGGGCCTACGAGCAGTACTTC.

This clone was found a few times. The chain couples TRBV29-1 to TRBJ2-3, with D possibly matching TRBD2 (6 bases). The CDR3 sequence is 13 residues long. Trimming left V 5 bases short and J 7 bases short, with 16 bases between. Germline V gene data show CDR1 as SQVTM and CDR2 as ANQGSEA. The CDR3: CSVRSGVVNTQYF. The CDR3 DNA follows: TGCAGCGTTCGCTCGGGGGTGGTGAATACGCAGTATTTT.

This clone has only a few counts. The chain links TRBV10-3 to TRBJ1-5; tentative D call: TRBD1 (6 bases). CDR1 ENHRY and CDR2 SYGVKD come from the germline V gene. The length of the CDR3 is 14 residues. The ends were cut back, 10 bases at V and 3 bases at J, with 16 bases in the middle. The CDR3 sequence: CATTTGTFNQPQHF. The DNA of the CDR3 is TGTGCCACTACAACAGGGACCTTCAATCAGCCCCAGCATTTT.

The chain links TRBV18 to TRBJ2-7; possible D gene TRBD1, 5 bases. The CDR3 totals 15 residues. V lost 1 base, J lost 0 bases, and 10 bases lay in between. Germline V gene lookup returns CDR1 KGHSH and CDR2 LQKENI. As DNA, the CDR3 is TGTGCCAGCTCACCACGGGGCACAGACTCCTACGAGCAGTACTTC. This translates into CASSPRGTDSYEQYF.

CDR3 DNA: TGCGCCAGCAGCTTGGGGCAAGAAGAGACCCAGTACTTC. This gives the protein CASSLGQEETQYF. V is TRBV5-1 and J is TRBJ2-5; D gene ambiguous. There are 13 residues in the CDR3. The germline gives CDR1 SGHRS, CDR2 YFSETQ. Trimming shortened V by 0 bases and J by 3 bases, and 6 bases separated the two germline ends.

The CDR3 here is CASSLGQGPGELFF. The CDR3 nucleotides are TGTGCCAGCAGTTTAGGACAGGGGCCCGGGGAGCTGTTTTTT. The chain joins TRBV27 to TRBJ2-2; 9 nucleotides line up with TRBD1. This CDR3 is built from 14 residues. CDR1 and CDR2 from the germline V gene are MNHEY and SMNVEV (reference sequence). The J segment lost 6 bases and the V segment lost 2 bases, leaving 1 base of the junction unmatched.

The V and J genes are TRBV18 and TRBJ1-2, with D possibly being TRBD1 (6 bases). The germline CDR1 and CDR2 sequences are KGHSH and LQKENI. This CDR3 has 19 amino acids. V gave up 2 bases and J gave up 1 base, with 23 bases separating them. This chain's CDR3 is CASSPRRHLGDNLNYGYTF. In DNA form, the CDR3 reads TGTGCCAGCTCACCAAGGCGACACCTGGGGGACAATCTTAACTATGGCTACACCTTC. Combining the CDR3 with reference TRBV18 and TRBJ1-2 gives the whole variable domain NAGVMQNPRHLVRRRGQEARLRCSPMKGHSHVYWYRQLPEEGLKFMVYLQKENIIDESGMPKERFSAEFPKEGPSILRIQQVVRGDSAAYFCASSPRRHLGDNLNYGYTFGSGTRLTVV.

This chain joins TRBV4-1 and TRBJ2-7; the D is unclear. The ends were cut back, 4 bases at V and 3 bases at J, with 16 bases in the middle. Germline values: CDR1 MGHRA, CDR2 YSYEKL. The CDR3 covers 15 residues. Here the CDR3 DNA reads TGCGCCAGCAGCCCGCGATACCAGAGGATCTACGAGCAGTACTTC. It is translated as CASSPRYQRIYEQYF.

The chain recombines TRBV7-2 with TRBJ2-7, with TRBD1 as a possible D gene (6 bases). This CDR3 comprises 14 residues. Deletions cut 3 bases from V and 1 base from J, with 10 bases between. The V gene's germline CDR1 is SGHTA and CDR2 FQGNSA. DNA of the CDR3: TGTGCCAGCAGCTTCGGGACACTATCCTACGAGCAGTACTTC. Protein product: CASSFGTLSYEQYF.

The V call is TRBV4-1, the J call TRBJ2-1; 12 bases are a match to TRBD2. The junction had 7 bases not matched to a gene; V was cut back by 4 bases and J by 6 bases. Germline CDR1 is MGHRA and CDR2 is YSYEKL. This CDR3 spans 16 amino acids. CDR3 region: CASSLILAGGPNEQFF. The CDR3 bases are TGCGCCAGCAGCCTGATACTAGCGGGGGGTCCCAATGAGCAGTTCTTC.

This clone was recorded only once. The chain has TRBV11-2 and TRBJ1-4; D not certain. Germline V CDR1 and CDR2: SGHAT, FQNNGV. The CDR3 has 15 amino acids. Trimming left V 6 bases short and J 4 bases short, with 15 bases between. The CDR3 region has the DNA TGTGCCAGCAGTCCCGCCGGGGTACTTAATGAAAAACTGTTTTTT. Its translation: CASSPAGVLNEKLFF.

This clone was seen only once. The rearrangement joins TRBV7-8 to TRBJ2-1; 8 bases fit TRBD2. CDR3 length: 17 residues. The junction had 15 bases not matched to a gene; V was cut back by 2 bases and J by 9 bases. Germline CDR1 and CDR2: SGHVS and FQNEAQ. The CDR3 region has the DNA TGTGCCAGCAGCTTACGATCAAGTCCAGCGGGGGTATTTGAGCAGTTCTTC. It codes for CASSLRSSPAGVFEQFF.

The V call is TRBV11-3, the J call TRBJ2-1, with D hard to call. Germline V lookup: CDR1 SGHNT, CDR2 YENEEA. The CDR3 contains 14 residues. The germline V and J ends were trimmed by 1 base and 0 bases, with 4 bases remaining between them. The CDR3 here is CASSLGSSYNEQFF. The CDR3 bases are TGTGCCAGCAGCTTAGGTAGCTCCTACAATGAGCAGTTCTTC.

This rearrangement joins TRBV19 to TRBJ1-2; 10 bases align to TRBD1. This CDR3 region has 16 residues. CDR1 and CDR2 (germline): LNHDA, SQIVND (reference sequence). J was trimmed by 8 bases and V by 3 bases; bases with no gene match: 12. The CDR3 sequence is CASSMLHIGTGDGYTF. The CDR3, as DNA: TGTGCCAGTAGTATGCTTCATATAGGGACAGGGGACGGCTACACCTTC.

This clone is large by share. J is TRBJ2-3 and V is TRBV7-9, with D possibly TRBD1 on 6 matching bases. V was cut by 3 bases and J by 6 bases, with 13 bases left in between. This CDR3 comprises 14 residues. The germline V gene encodes CDR1 SEHNR and CDR2 FQNEAQ (reference sequence). CDR3 region: CASSLGRGWDTQYF. For the CDR3, the DNA is TGTGCCAGCAGCTTGGGCAGGGGTTGGGATACGCAGTATTTT.

The V gene is TRBV4-1, the J gene TRBJ2-7; 9 bases line up with TRBD2. J was trimmed by 4 bases and V by 3 bases; bases with no gene match: 7. This CDR3 has 15 amino acids. Per the germline V gene, CDR1 is MGHRA and CDR2 is YSYEKL. This CDR3 reads CASSHGRGGRYEQYF. The CDR3 nucleotides are TGCGCCAGCAGCCATGGGCGGGGGGGCCGATACGAGCAGTACTTC.

V is TRBV19 and J is TRBJ1-1, with TRBD1 as a possible D gene (6 bases). This CDR3 contains 14 residues. V lost 2 bases and J lost 1, with 8 bases in between. The V gene's germline CDR1 is LNHDA and CDR2 SQIVND (reference sequence). The CDR3 loop reads CASSILQGNTEAFF. The CDR3 DNA reads TGTGCCAGTAGTATATTACAGGGGAACACTGAAGCTTTCTTT.

This sequence joins TRBV18 and TRBJ2-6, with 12 nucleotides matching TRBD1. V dropped 3 bases and J dropped 0; count of bases not matched to a gene: 3. Germline V CDR1 and CDR2: KGHSH, LQKENI. This CDR3 contains 18 residues. The CDR3 nucleotides are TGTGCCAGCTCACCGCGGGGACAGGGGGCCTCTGGGGCCAACGTCCTGACTTTC. It codes for CASSPRGQGASGANVLTF.

This chain connects TRBV15 to TRBJ2-4, with 9 positions matching TRBD1. CDR1 is LNHNV and CDR2 is YYDKDF in the germline V gene (reference sequence). The CDR3 has 17 amino acids. V dropped 0 bases and J dropped 2; count of bases not matched to a gene: 5. CDR3 nucleotide sequence: TGTGCCACCAGCAGAGACGGGACAGGGAGAACCAAAAACATTCAGTACTTC. It yields the protein CATSRDGTGRTKNIQYF.

The genes are TRBV5-1 and TRBJ1-3; D uncertain. The ends were cut back, 0 bases at V and 2 bases at J, with 9 bases in the middle. Germline CDR1 SGHRS, CDR2 YFSETQ. The CDR3 totals 15 residues. CDR3 in DNA: TGCGCCAGCAGCTTGGATGGGAGGGCTGGAAACACCATATATTTT. Its translation: CASSLDGRAGNTIYF.

The chain has TRBV5-1 and TRBJ2-1; maybe TRBD1 (6 bases). CDR1 is SGHRS and CDR2 is YFSETQ in the germline V gene. The germline V and J ends were trimmed by 5 bases and 7 bases, with 25 bases remaining between them. This CDR3 is built from 17 residues. The CDR3 nucleotides read TGCGCCAGCAGGTCCCAGCAGCTTGCCCCAGGGGTGAATGAGCAGTTCTTC. Amino acids: CASRSQQLAPGVNEQFF.

This chain links TRBV7-2 with TRBJ2-1; D gene ambiguous. The germline gives CDR1 SGHTA, CDR2 FQGNSA. Trimming took off 3 bases at V and 3 bases at J, with 6 bases between the two ends. The CDR3 has 13 residues. The DNA of the CDR3 is TGTGCCAGCAGCTTTAAAATCTACAATGAGCAGTTCTTC. Encoded protein: CASSFKIYNEQFF.

The V and J genes are TRBV6-6 and TRBJ2-5; the match to TRBD2 covers 8 bases. Germline values: CDR1 MNHNY, CDR2 SVGAGI (reference sequence). The junction had 6 bases not matched to a gene; V was cut back by 0 bases and J by 3 bases. The CDR3 consists of 16 residues. The CDR3 reads CASSYSRGGGEETQYF. The CDR3 DNA reads TGTGCCAGCAGTTACTCACGGGGGGGCGGAGAAGAGACCCAGTACTTC.

The chain carries TRBV10-1 and TRBJ2-5, with D tentatively TRBD2 (7 bases). CDR1 WNHNN and CDR2 SYGVQD come from the germline V gene (reference sequence). The V end was cut by 10 bases, the J end by 1 base, with 13 bases between. The CDR3 runs to 13 residues. The CDR3 DNA reads as TGCGCCACCCGTCGGGGGGCCCAAGAGACCCAGTACTTC. It specifies CATRRGAQETQYF.